The entry below gives a single T cell receptor (beta chain) sequence along with its context. Sequencing was performed with immunoSEQ multiplex PCR; in TCRdb, only in-frame clones are kept and a portion is missing. Here the sample spans 87,000 or so clones, 82% being singletons. These data come from a study of Ad26.COV2.S vaccination and SARS-CoV-2 variants. The CDR3 runs 14 residues. CDR1 and CDR2 (germline): MNHEY, SMNVEV (reference sequence). With V trimmed by 6 bases and J by 7 bases, 8 bases remained unmatched. The TCR comes from a human donor who had recovered from COVID-19. The chain recombines TRBV27 with TRBJ1-3; 8 bases align to TRBD1. The material was peripheral blood, obtained after recovery from COVID-19. CDR3 coding DNA: TGTGCCAGCAGCCCTGGACAGGGACGGAACACCATATATTTT. It encodes CASSPGQGRNTIYF.